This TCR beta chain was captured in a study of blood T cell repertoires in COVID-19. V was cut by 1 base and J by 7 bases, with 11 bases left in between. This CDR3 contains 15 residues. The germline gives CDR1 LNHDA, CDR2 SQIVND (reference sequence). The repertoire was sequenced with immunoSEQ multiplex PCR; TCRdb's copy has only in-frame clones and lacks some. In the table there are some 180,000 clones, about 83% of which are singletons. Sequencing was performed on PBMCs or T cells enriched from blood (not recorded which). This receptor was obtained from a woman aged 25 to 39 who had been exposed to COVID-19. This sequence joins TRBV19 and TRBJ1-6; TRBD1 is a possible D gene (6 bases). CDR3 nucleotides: TGTGCCAGTAGTATAGGCAGGGGCGTAAATTCACCCCTCCACTTT. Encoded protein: CASSIGRGVNSPLHF.